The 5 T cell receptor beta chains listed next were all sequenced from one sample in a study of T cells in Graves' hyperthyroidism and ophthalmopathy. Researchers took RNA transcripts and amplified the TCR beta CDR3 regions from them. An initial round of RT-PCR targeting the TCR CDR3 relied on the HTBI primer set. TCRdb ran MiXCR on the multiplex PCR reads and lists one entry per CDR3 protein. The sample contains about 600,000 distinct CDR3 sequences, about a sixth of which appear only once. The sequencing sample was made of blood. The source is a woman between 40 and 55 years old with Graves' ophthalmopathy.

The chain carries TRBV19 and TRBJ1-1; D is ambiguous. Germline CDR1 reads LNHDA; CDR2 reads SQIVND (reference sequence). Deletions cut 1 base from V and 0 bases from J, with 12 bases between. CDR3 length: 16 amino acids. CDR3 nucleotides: TGTGCCAGTAGTATAGCGCTCAAAGGCATGAACACTGAAGCTTTCTTT. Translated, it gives CASSIALKGMNTEAFF.

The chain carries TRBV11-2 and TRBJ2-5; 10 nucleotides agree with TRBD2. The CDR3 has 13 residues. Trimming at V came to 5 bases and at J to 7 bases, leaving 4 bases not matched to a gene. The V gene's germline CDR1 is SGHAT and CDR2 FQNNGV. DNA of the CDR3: TGTGCCAGCAGCAACCGACTAGCGGGGACCCAGTACTTC. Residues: CASSNRLAGTQYF.

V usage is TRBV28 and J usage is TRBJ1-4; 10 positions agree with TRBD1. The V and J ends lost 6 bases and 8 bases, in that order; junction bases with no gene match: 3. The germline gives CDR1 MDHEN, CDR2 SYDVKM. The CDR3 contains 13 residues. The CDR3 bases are TGTGCCAGCAGGGCGGGACAGGGGGAAAAACTGTTTTTT. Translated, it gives CASRAGQGEKLFF.

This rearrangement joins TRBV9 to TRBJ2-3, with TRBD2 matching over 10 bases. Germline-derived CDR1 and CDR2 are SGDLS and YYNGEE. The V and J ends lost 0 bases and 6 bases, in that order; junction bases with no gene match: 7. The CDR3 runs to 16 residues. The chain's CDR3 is CASSVGVAGGGDTQYF. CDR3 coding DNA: TGTGCCAGCAGCGTAGGGGTAGCGGGAGGTGGGGATACGCAGTATTTT.

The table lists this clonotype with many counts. The CDR3 here is CASSPTGLAHEQYF. The CDR3 bases are TGTGCCAGCAGCCCCACGGGACTCGCACACGAGCAGTACTTC. The chain carries TRBV27 and TRBJ2-7; tentative D call: TRBD2 (6 bases). Trimming took off 6 bases at V and 5 bases at J, with 17 bases between the two ends. The CDR3 runs 14 residues. Germline CDR1 MNHEY, CDR2 SMNVEV (reference sequence).